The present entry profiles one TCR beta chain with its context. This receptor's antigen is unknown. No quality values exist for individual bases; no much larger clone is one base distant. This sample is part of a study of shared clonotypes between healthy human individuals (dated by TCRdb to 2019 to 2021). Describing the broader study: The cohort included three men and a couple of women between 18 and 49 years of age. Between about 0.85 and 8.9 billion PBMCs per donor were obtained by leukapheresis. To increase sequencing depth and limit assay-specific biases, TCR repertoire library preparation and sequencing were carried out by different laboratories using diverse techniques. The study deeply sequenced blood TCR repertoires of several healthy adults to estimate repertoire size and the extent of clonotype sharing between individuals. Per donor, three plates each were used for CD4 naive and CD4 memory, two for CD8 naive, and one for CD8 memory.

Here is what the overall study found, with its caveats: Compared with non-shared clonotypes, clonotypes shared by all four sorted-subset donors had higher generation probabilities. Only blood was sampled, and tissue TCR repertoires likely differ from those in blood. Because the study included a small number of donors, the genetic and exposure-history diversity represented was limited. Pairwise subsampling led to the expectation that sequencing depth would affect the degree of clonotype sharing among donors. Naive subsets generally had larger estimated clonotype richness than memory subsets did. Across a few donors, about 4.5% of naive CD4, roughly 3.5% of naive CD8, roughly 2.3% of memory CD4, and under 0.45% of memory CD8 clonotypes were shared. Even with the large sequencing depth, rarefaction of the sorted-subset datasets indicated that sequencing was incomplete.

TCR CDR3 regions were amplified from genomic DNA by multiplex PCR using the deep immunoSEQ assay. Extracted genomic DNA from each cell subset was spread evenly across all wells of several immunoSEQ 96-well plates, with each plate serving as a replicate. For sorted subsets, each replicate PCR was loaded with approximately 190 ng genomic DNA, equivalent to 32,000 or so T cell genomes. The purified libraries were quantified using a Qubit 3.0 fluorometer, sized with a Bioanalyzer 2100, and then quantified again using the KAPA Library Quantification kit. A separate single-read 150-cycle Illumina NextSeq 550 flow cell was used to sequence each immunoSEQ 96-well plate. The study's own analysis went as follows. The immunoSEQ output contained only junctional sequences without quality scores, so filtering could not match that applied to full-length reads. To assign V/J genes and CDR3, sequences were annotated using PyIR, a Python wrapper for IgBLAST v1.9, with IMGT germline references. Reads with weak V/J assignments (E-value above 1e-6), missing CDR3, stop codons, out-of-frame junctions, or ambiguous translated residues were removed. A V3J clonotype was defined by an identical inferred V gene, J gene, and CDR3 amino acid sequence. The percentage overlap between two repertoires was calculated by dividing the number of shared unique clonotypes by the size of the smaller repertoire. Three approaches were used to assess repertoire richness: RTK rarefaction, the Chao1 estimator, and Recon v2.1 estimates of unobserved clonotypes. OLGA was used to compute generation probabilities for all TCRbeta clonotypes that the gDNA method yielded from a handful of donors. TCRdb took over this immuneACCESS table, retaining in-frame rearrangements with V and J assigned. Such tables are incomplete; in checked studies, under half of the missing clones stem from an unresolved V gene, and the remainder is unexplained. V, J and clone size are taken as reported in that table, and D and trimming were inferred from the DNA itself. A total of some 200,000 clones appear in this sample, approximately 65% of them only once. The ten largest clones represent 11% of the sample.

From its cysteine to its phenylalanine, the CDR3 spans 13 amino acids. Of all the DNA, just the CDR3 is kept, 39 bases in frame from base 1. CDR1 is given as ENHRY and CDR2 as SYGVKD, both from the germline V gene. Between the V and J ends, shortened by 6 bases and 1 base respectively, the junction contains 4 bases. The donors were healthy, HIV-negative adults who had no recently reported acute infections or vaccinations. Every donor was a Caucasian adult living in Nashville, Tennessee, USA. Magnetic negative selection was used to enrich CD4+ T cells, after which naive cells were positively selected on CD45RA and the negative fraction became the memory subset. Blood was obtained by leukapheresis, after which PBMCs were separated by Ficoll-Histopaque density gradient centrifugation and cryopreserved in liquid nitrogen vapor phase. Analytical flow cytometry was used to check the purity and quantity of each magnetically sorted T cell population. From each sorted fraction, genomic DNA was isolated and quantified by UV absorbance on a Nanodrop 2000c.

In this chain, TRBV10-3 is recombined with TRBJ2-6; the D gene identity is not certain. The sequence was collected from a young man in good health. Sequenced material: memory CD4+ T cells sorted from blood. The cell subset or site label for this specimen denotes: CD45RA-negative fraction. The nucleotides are TGTGCCATCAGGGGTTCTGGGGCCAACGTCCTGACTTTC. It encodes CAIRGSGANVLTF.